This T cell receptor (beta chain) appears in the sequencing data of a study of Graves' ophthalmopathy and Graves' hyperthyroidism. Study outcomes and limitations: A 13-signature model separated ophthalmopathy from stable hyperthyroidism, reaching 85% to 90% sensitivity and around 81% specificity cross-validated. Blood repertoires reportedly contained most expanded thyroid clonotypes above 0.001 frequency.

The CDR3 is 13 amino acids. Trimming cost V 7 bases and J 5 bases, with 14 bases left between them. In this sample, this clonotype turned up many times. Its antigen is still unknown. Amplification of TCR beta CDR3 regions used RNA transcripts. The authors performed first-round RT-PCR with HTBI primers and then a second-round multiplex PCR. TCRdb reanalysed the multiplex PCR reads using MiXCR and keeps one entry per CDR3 protein. Of fewer than 350,000 distinct CDR3 sequences detected, roughly 16% appear once; the ten largest clones hold about 12%. The source material was peripheral blood. The chain is built from TRBV12-3 or TRBV12-4 and TRBJ2-5, with TRBD1 as a possible D gene (6 bases). The TCR was taken from an adult man with Graves' ophthalmopathy. The CDR3 DNA reads as TGTGCCAGCAACCTAGGGGGTAGGGAGACCCAGTACTTC. Its protein is CASNLGGRETQYF.